Presented here are 11 T cell receptor beta chains from one specimen sequenced in a study of vaccination effects on CD4 cells after COVID-19. ViraFEST assay sequencing came after antigen-specific CD4+ T cells were expanded with viral peptide pools. The authors isolated CD4+ T cells after around nine days of culture. Assay: immunoSEQ multiplex PCR; the TCRdb copy retains only in-frame clones and omits some. The sample carries some 79,000 clones, around four fifths recorded once. Their antigens are not known. This material consisted of CD4+ T cells from PBMCs cultured with HCoV-229E spike peptides, taken before COVID-19 vaccination. The receptors here all came from a human donor who received a COVID-19 vaccine.

The rearrangement uses TRBV6-1 and TRBJ2-4; TRBD1 or TRBD2 may be the D gene (5 bases each). V lost 3 bases to trimming and J lost 15 bases, with 12 bases between them. CDR1 MNHNS and CDR2 SASEGT come from the germline V gene. CDR3 length: 11 residues. CDR3 region: CASSEGPSPYF. The CDR3 coding sequence is TGTGCCAGCAGTGAGGGACCCTCACCGTACTTC.

J is TRBJ2-2 and V is TRBV6-6, with 7 positions matching TRBD1. V lost 5 bases and J lost 0; bases outside the gene matches: 6. The germline V gene encodes CDR1 MNHNY and CDR2 SVGAGI (reference sequence). The length of the CDR3 is 16 residues. The CDR3 DNA is TGTGCCAGCAGTCGTGCAGGGGGTGCGAACACCGGGGAGCTGTTTTTT. Translating gives CASSRAGGANTGELFF.

The genes are TRBV20-1 and TRBJ2-3, with D possibly TRBD1 on 5 matching bases. Between the trimmed V and J ends, which lost 3 bases and 3 bases, there was a span of 10 bases. CDR3 length: 13 residues. The germline gives CDR1 DFQATT, CDR2 SNEGSKA (reference sequence). Here the CDR3 reads CSASDSRTDTQYF. CDR3 DNA sequence: TGCAGTGCTAGTGACAGTAGAACAGATACGCAGTATTTT.

The rearrangement joins TRBV6-1 to TRBJ1-2; 7 bases fit TRBD1. CDR1 MNHNS and CDR2 SASEGT come from the germline V gene. V was clipped by 2 bases and J by 3 bases; unmatched bases: 6. The CDR3 extends over 15 amino acids. The CDR3 spells CASSERSGTDYGYTF. The CDR3 DNA follows: TGTGCCAGCAGTGAAAGATCCGGGACAGACTATGGCTACACCTTC.

The rearrangement links TRBV7-2 to TRBJ2-5; D unresolved. This CDR3 comprises 15 residues. Trimming pared 2 bases from V and 4 bases from J, leaving 14 bases between. Germline V gene sequence: CDR1 SGHTA, CDR2 FQGNSA. DNA for the CDR3: TGTGCCAGCAGCTTAAATCTCGGTGTTCGAGAGACCCAGTACTTC. Amino acid sequence: CASSLNLGVRETQYF.

The V and J genes are TRBV5-1 and TRBJ1-1, with D unclear. This CDR3 comprises 14 residues. V lost 2 bases and J lost 2, with 10 bases in between. Germline assignment: CDR1 SGHRS and CDR2 YFSETQ. The CDR3 coding sequence is TGCGCCAGCAGCTTAAAAAGCTTTAACACTGAAGCTTTCTTT. Translating it yields CASSLKSFNTEAFF.

This chain connects TRBV11-2 to TRBJ1-4, with TRBD1 matching over 10 bases. After removal of 8 bases from V and 7 bases from J, the junction contained 10 bases not matched to a gene. Looked up from germline, CDR1 is SGHAT and CDR2 is FQNNGV. This CDR3 spans 15 amino acids. CDR3 nucleotides: TGTGCCAGCGGCTACACCGGGACAGGGGCTGAAAAACTGTTTTTT. Its translation is CASGYTGTGAEKLFF.

The rearrangement links TRBV18 to TRBJ2-1; the D gene could be TRBD1 or TRBD2 (6 bases each). The CDR3 is made up of 15 amino acids. The germline gives CDR1 KGHSH, CDR2 LQKENI. The V gene lost 3 bases and the J gene lost 2 bases, with 11 bases spanning the gap. CDR3 DNA sequence: TGTGCCAGCTCACCGAGGGGGGCCACCTACAATGAGCAGTTCTTC. Translated: CASSPRGATYNEQFF. The full variable domain, rest sourced from reference TRBV18 and TRBJ2-1, is NAGVMQNPRHLVRRRGQEARLRCSPMKGHSHVYWYRQLPEEGLKFMVYLQKENIIDESGMPKERFSAEFPKEGPSILRIQQVVRGDSAAYFCASSPRGATYNEQFFGPGTRLTVL.

The genes are TRBV19 and TRBJ1-5; TRBD1 aligns across 9 bases. The CDR3 sequence is 16 residues long. V dropped 7 bases and J dropped 4; count of bases not matched to a gene: 11. Germline V CDR1 and CDR2: LNHDA, SQIVND (reference sequence). The CDR3 bases are TGTGCCAGTACCCGACAGGGGGGAAGCCCAAATCAGCCCCAGCATTTT. This sequence encodes CASTRQGGSPNQPQHF.

This sequence joins TRBV24-1 and TRBJ2-3, with 9 bases fitting TRBD2. The CDR3 length is 15 residues. With 3 bases clipped from V and 6 bases from J, the junction kept 6 bases outside the gene matches. Germline CDR1 and CDR2: KGHDR and SFDVKD. CDR3 nucleotides: TGTGCCACCAGTGATATCACTGGACTAGCGGATACGCAGTATTTT. Translated: CATSDITGLADTQYF.

The CDR3 DNA reads as TGTGCCAGCAGGAGACTAGCGGGGGAGGGTACGCAGTATTTT. This codes for CASRRLAGEGTQYF. The chain recombines TRBV6-5 with TRBJ2-3; 12 bases map to TRBD2. The CDR3 totals 14 residues. V gave up 6 bases and J gave up 8 bases; unmatched junction bases: 6. Germline CDR1 MNHEY, CDR2 SVGAGI.